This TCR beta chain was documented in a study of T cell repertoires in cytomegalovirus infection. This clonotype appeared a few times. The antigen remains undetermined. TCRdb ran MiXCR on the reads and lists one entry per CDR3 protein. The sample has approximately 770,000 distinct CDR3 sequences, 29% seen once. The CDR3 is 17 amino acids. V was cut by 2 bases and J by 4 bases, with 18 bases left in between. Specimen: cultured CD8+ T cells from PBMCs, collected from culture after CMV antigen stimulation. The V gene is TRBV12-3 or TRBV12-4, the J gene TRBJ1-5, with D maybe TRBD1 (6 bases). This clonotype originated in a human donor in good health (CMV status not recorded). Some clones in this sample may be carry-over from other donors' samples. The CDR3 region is CASSLPPTGNSNQPQHF. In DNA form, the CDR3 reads TGTGCCAGCAGTTTACCCCCTACAGGGAATAGTAATCAGCCCCAGCATTTT.